The source of this T cell receptor beta chain is a study of T-cell memory formation after mild COVID-19 (dated by TCRdb to the early 2020s). The study in broad terms: Most TCR sequence clusters were specific to one of the two donors. In a couple of donors, T-cell clones that expanded and contracted after mild COVID-19 were tracked by sequencing TCRalpha and TCRbeta repertoires over time. Two young, previously healthy adult volunteers made up the cohort, one male and one female. Paper-wide results and their limitations: Contracting CD4+ clones turned up mainly in the CM and EM memory subsets, whereas EMRA was where CD8+ clones were enriched. Clones contracting from day 15 to 85 had balanced CD4/CD8 phenotypes, while a second wave expanding from day 15 to 37 was biased towards CD4+. Some responding clones were detected in pre-infection memory, which suggested that pre-existing cross-reactive memory T cells had joined the SARS-CoV-2 response. Only two mild cases were covered in the study, and larger cohorts including severe cases with pre-infection samples were considered necessary. SARS-CoV-2 specificity was not confirmed for the second-wave clones peaking on day 37.

PBMCs were isolated by Ficoll-Paque density gradient centrifugation. TCRdb lists the instrument as Illumina NovaSeq 6000. Using 5'RACE with constant-segment primers, TCRalpha and TCRbeta cDNA libraries were constructed, with sample barcodes and unique molecular identifiers added in the process. Trizol reagent was used to extract RNA from every sample. Libraries were amplified in two PCR steps, with a second sample barcode and Illumina TruSeq adapters added in the second step. Sequencing of libraries was performed on an Illumina NovaSeq with 2 x 150 bp paired-end reads. In the paper's pipeline: Demultiplexing of reads and collapsing into UMI-guided consensus sequences were performed with migec v1.2.7. Using mixcr v2.1.11, UMI consensuses were aligned to TRA and TRB V and J templates and then assembled into clonotypes. Expanded or contracted clonotypes were those called significant by both edgeR and NoisET, with noise models trained on biological replicates. For edgeR calls, a false discovery rate-adjusted p below 0.01 and a log2 fold-change threshold of 1 were applied. PCA with hierarchical clustering of max-normalized trajectories of the 1000 most abundant clonotypes was used as exploratory dynamics analysis. Separately sequenced CD4+ and CD8+ repertoires were used to assign a CD4 or CD8 phenotype to each responding clone. TCRdb passed the public sequencing reads through fastp at Q25 and MiXCR, retaining productive beta sequences. Rows merge per CDR3 protein into single entries with the most common DNA and genes. These V and J calls rely on TCRdb rather than the paper's analysis. This sample gives about 180,000 distinct CDR3 sequences in total; roughly 20% of them show up just once. The ten largest make up approximately 4% of the sample.

From the germline V gene, CDR1 is SGHRS and CDR2 is YFSETQ. V is cut back by 4 bases and J by 4 bases, with 8 bases in the junction unmatched. The CDR3 goes from the cysteine to the phenylalanine over 15 residues. Solely the CDR3 DNA is kept, with 45 bases framed from the first base. This clonotype was detected a few times. Which antigen it targets is not known. Base quality data are lacking; no much larger clone is found one base away. The source of this sequence is a man between 18 and 29 years old who had mild COVID-19 (a few samples of this study predate the infection). The sample titles of this study are shuffled in the database, so cell type and time point are left out; the donor was told from shared clones. The rearrangement joined TRBV5-1 to TRBJ2-1; 7 central bases correspond to TRBD1. Material: PBMCs or a T cell subset sorted from them (not recorded which). At the DNA level, the sequence is TGCGCCAGCAGCGCACAGGGGTCCGGTTACAATGAGCAGTTCTTC. Translated, it reads CASSAQGSGYNEQFF.